The 29 T cell receptor beta chains listed next were all sequenced from one sample in a study of radiotherapy plus CTLA-4 blockade in lung cancer. Profiling relied on immunoSEQ multiplex PCR, and the TCRdb table lists in-frame clones only, not all of them. The repertoire holds 60,000 to 70,000 clones, with around four fifths as singletons. The material was peripheral blood, obtained from a patient treated with radiotherapy plus ipilimumab. The receptor set was obtained from a human donor with non-small cell lung cancer who had a partial response to radiotherapy plus ipilimumab.

The sample holds one count of this clone. The rearrangement links TRBV13 to TRBJ2-1; tentatively, D is TRBD2 (6 bases). The CDR3 loop spans 16 amino acids. Between the trimmed V and J ends, which lost 2 bases and 8 bases, there was a span of 19 bases. Germline V gives CDR1 PRHDT, CDR2 FYEKMQ (reference sequence). CDR3 sequence reads: CASSLYTSPERDEQFF. The CDR3 DNA is TGTGCCAGCAGCTTATATACTAGCCCCGAGAGGGATGAGCAGTTCTTC.

In this sample, this clone turned up a few times. The chain links TRBV20-1 to TRBJ2-3; D is undetermined. The CDR3 is 11 residues long. Germline values: CDR1 DFQATT, CDR2 SNEGSKA (reference sequence). The V gene lost 3 bases and the J gene lost 1 base, with 2 bases spanning the gap. The CDR3 protein is CSASGTDTQYF. The CDR3 nucleotides read TGCAGTGCTAGCGGCACAGATACGCAGTATTTT.

The V and J genes are TRBV7-9 and TRBJ2-7, with TRBD2 identical over 8 bases. V was pared by 5 bases and J by 5 bases, with 8 bases of the junction left unmatched. The CDR3 consists of 14 residues. Germline CDR1 and CDR2: SEHNR and FQNEAQ (reference sequence). The DNA of the CDR3 is TGTGCCAGCAGCGACCCCGGGACTAGTAACGAGCAGTACTTC. It codes for CASSDPGTSNEQYF.

The chain couples TRBV4-2 to TRBJ2-7; a weak D match, TRBD2 (6 bases). The V and J ends lost 1 base and 0 bases respectively, with 10 bases between them. CDR1 is LGHNA, CDR2 YNFKEQ, per germline. The CDR3 loop spans 15 amino acids. The CDR3 spells CASSQGLTSSYEQYF. The CDR3 bases are TGTGCCAGCAGCCAAGGCCTGACTAGCTCCTACGAGCAGTACTTC.

The chain joins TRBV2 to TRBJ2-3; 13 bases match TRBD2. The junction had 14 bases not matched to a gene; V was cut back by 5 bases and J by 6 bases. This CDR3 contains 18 residues. CDR1 and CDR2 from the germline V gene are SNHLY and FYNNEI. The CDR3 DNA reads as TGTGCCAGCAGTAACCCTAGGACTAGCGGGAGATGGGGGGATACGCAGTATTTT. This gives the protein CASSNPRTSGRWGDTQYF. The variable domain in full, with the rest retrieved from reference TRBV2 and TRBJ2-3, is EPEVTQTPSHQVTQMGQEVILRCVPISNHLYFYWYRQILGQKVEFLVSFYNNEISEKSEIFDDQFSVERPDGSNFTLKIRSTKLEDSAMYFCASSNPRTSGRWGDTQYFGPGTRLTVL.

The chain carries TRBV7-2 and TRBJ2-7; the match to TRBD2 covers 9 bases. The germline V gene has CDR1 SGHTA and CDR2 FQGNSA. The CDR3 contains 16 residues. The junction had 7 bases not matched to a gene; V was cut back by 1 base and J by 3 bases. For the CDR3, the DNA is TGTGCCAGCAGCTTAGGCCTAGCGGGACCTCGCTACGAGCAGTACTTC. This sequence encodes CASSLGLAGPRYEQYF.

The chain links TRBV19 to TRBJ1-3; D not resolved. Germline V gene sequence: CDR1 LNHDA, CDR2 SQIVND (reference sequence). This CDR3 is built from 18 residues. Trimming pared 6 bases from V and 4 bases from J, leaving 25 bases between. The CDR3, as DNA: TGTGCCAGTAGCCTAAGGAGTTTCCGTCAAGAGAAAGGAAACACCATATATTTT. As protein: CASSLRSFRQEKGNTIYF.

The rearrangement joins TRBV6-7 to TRBJ2-7; D is perhaps TRBD2 (5 bases). TRBV6-7 is designated an ORF whose function remains uncertain. This CDR3 region has 12 residues. Trimming took off 8 bases at V and 3 bases at J, with 11 bases between the two ends. This CDR3 is CASWLAVYEQYF. The CDR3 DNA reads TGTGCCAGCTGGCTAGCTGTCTACGAGCAGTACTTC.

The genes are TRBV11-2 and TRBJ2-5; no firm D call. The J call may not be correct, given that the DNA end is closer to TRBJ2-7. The CDR3 spans 14 residues. The V gene's germline CDR1 is SGHAT and CDR2 FQNNGV. Here the CDR3 reads CASSPMGRPYEQYF. The CDR3 coding sequence is TGTGCCAGCAGCCCGATGGGCAGGCCTTACGAGCAGTACTTC.

The genes are TRBV5-5 and TRBJ2-2; possible D gene TRBD2, 5 bases. Germline CDR1 reads SGHKS; CDR2 reads YYEKEE (reference sequence). This CDR3 contains 16 residues. Trimming took 0 bases from V and 4 from J, leaving 13 bases between them. This chain's CDR3 is CASSLAPGIGTGELFF. Here the CDR3 DNA reads TGTGCCAGCAGCTTGGCCCCCGGGATAGGCACCGGGGAGCTGTTTTTT.

Only a few counts were recorded for this clone. The chain uses TRBV19 and TRBJ2-3, with a tentative D call TRBD2 (7 bases). This CDR3 is 14 amino acids long. V lost 9 bases to trimming and J lost 2 bases, with 15 bases between them. Germline-derived CDR1 and CDR2 are LNHDA and SQIVND (reference sequence). This chain's CDR3 is CARGGRENTDTQYF. For the CDR3, the DNA is TGTGCCAGAGGGGGGCGGGAGAACACAGATACGCAGTATTTT.

The chain couples TRBV28 to TRBJ2-5; 7 positions agree with TRBD1. Germline V CDR1 and CDR2: MDHEN, SYDVKM. The CDR3 contains 13 residues. The junction had 4 bases not matched to a gene; V was cut back by 4 bases and J by 5 bases. The CDR3 region is CASSWDSRETQYF. The CDR3 nucleotides read TGTGCCAGCAGTTGGGACAGTAGGGAGACCCAGTACTTC.

The chain uses TRBV6-1 and TRBJ1-5; D is perhaps TRBD1 (6 bases). V gave up 10 bases and J gave up 6 bases, with 19 bases separating them. From germline, CDR1 is MNHNS and CDR2 SASEGT. This CDR3 spans 14 amino acids. In nucleotides, the CDR3 is TGTGCCACCTTCCTGACGGGGGGCGGTCAGCCCCAGCATTTT. Protein: CATFLTGGGQPQHF.

This chain uses TRBV28 with TRBJ2-7; 7 bases map to TRBD1. J gave up 2 bases and V 5 bases, and 12 bases lay outside the gene matches. The CDR3 consists of 16 residues. The germline gives CDR1 MDHEN, CDR2 SYDVKM. The chain's CDR3 is CASSPTPGQQAYEQYF. As DNA, the CDR3 is TGTGCCAGCAGTCCGACGCCGGGACAGCAAGCCTACGAGCAGTACTTC. Full variable domain (outside the CDR3, taken from reference TRBV28 and TRBJ2-7): DVKVTQSSRYLVKRTGEKVFLECVQDMDHENMFWYRQDPGLGLRLIYFSYDVKMKEKGDIPEGYSVSREKKERFSLILESASTNQTSMYLCASSPTPGQQAYEQYFGPGTRLTVT.

This clone occurred once. V is TRBV30 and J is TRBJ2-7; 12 bases agree with TRBD2. With 1 base clipped from V and 0 bases from J, the junction kept 1 base outside the gene matches. The CDR3 covers 15 residues. Germline-derived CDR1 and CDR2 are GTSNPN and SVGIG (reference sequence). The CDR3 loop reads CAWSASGRVSYEQYF. The CDR3 coding sequence is TGTGCCTGGAGTGCTAGCGGGAGGGTCTCCTACGAGCAGTACTTC.

This chain links TRBV5-1 with TRBJ2-1, with 8 bases lining up with TRBD2. The junction had 10 bases not matched to a gene; V was cut back by 6 bases and J by 5 bases. CDR1 and CDR2 (germline): SGHRS, YFSETQ. CDR3 length: 15 residues. The CDR3 nucleotides read TGCGCCAGCACGGGTCACGGGAGGGCGGACAATGAGCAGTTCTTC. Residues: CASTGHGRADNEQFF.

This chain joins TRBV28 and TRBJ1-5; D not certain. The V gene's germline CDR1 is MDHEN and CDR2 SYDVKM. This CDR3 has 15 residues. The V gene lost 2 bases and the J gene lost 0 bases, with 8 bases spanning the gap. CDR3 sequence: CASSLSGPSNQPQHF. The DNA of the CDR3 is TGTGCCAGCAGTTTAAGCGGACCTAGCAATCAGCCCCAGCATTTT.

CDR3 nucleotide sequence: TGTGCCAGCAGTTACAACAGGGAGACTGAAGCTTTCTTT. Protein: CASSYNRETEAFF. The gene calls are TRBV6-5 and TRBJ1-1, with D tentatively TRBD1 (6 bases). CDR3 size: 13 residues. CDR1 and CDR2 (germline): MNHEY, SVGAGI. V was shortened by 2 bases and J by 5 bases, with 9 bases between the two germline ends.

This sequence joins TRBV28 and TRBJ2-2, with D possibly being TRBD2 (6 bases). This CDR3 is 16 amino acids long. Germline V gene data show CDR1 as MDHEN and CDR2 as SYDVKM. Trimming pared 3 bases from V and 1 base from J, leaving 12 bases between. CDR3 amino acids: CASSFWGEENTGELFF. Written as DNA, the CDR3 is TGTGCCAGCAGTTTTTGGGGGGAGGAGAACACCGGGGAGCTGTTTTTT.

The chain joins TRBV11-2 to TRBJ2-1, with a possible D match to TRBD2 (6 bases). There are 15 residues in the CDR3. Germline V CDR1 and CDR2: SGHAT, FQNNGV. Trimming stripped 5 bases from V and 4 bases from J, with 15 bases between. In DNA, the CDR3 is TGTGCCAGCAGCCCACGTCAAGCGGGTTACAATGAGCAGTTCTTC. Translating gives CASSPRQAGYNEQFF. Together with reference TRBV11-2 and TRBJ2-1, the CDR3 gives the full variable domain: EAGVAQSPRYKIIEKRQSVAFWCNPISGHATLYWYQQILGQGPKLLIQFQNNGVVDDSQLPKDRFSAERLKGVDSTLKIQPAKLEDSAVYLCASSPRQAGYNEQFFGPGTRLTVL.

This clone was observed a few times. The gene calls are TRBV7-2 and TRBJ1-1, with D possibly matching TRBD1 (5 bases). In germline, CDR1 is SGHTA, CDR2 FQGNSA. V lost 1 base, J lost 1 base, and 10 bases lay in between. The CDR3 runs to 15 residues. CDR3 sequence reads: CASSLVGARNTEAFF. The CDR3 DNA reads TGTGCCAGCAGCTTAGTTGGGGCGAGGAACACTGAAGCTTTCTTT. Combining the CDR3 with reference TRBV7-2 and TRBJ1-1 gives the whole variable domain GAGVSQSPSNKVTEKGKDVELRCDPISGHTALYWYRQSLGQGLEFLIYFQGNSAPDKSGLPSDRFSAERTGGSVSTLTIQRTQQEDSAVYLCASSLVGARNTEAFFGQGTRLTVV.

The rearrangement uses TRBV7-6 and TRBJ2-7; 9 bases are shared with TRBD2. The V segment lost 2 bases and the J segment 2 bases; nucleotides outside the gene matches: 7. The CDR3 has 16 amino acids. The V gene's germline CDR1 is SGHVS and CDR2 FNYEAQ. The CDR3 nucleotides read TGTGCCAGCAGCTTAACGACTAGCGGAGGGACCTACGAGCAGTACTTC. This translates into CASSLTTSGGTYEQYF. Filled out from reference TRBV7-6 and TRBJ2-7, the complete variable domain reads GAGVSQSPRYKVTKRGQDVALRCDPISGHVSLYWYRQALGQGPEFLTYFNYEAQQDKSGLPNDRFSAERPEGSISTLTIQRTEQRDSAMYRCASSLTTSGGTYEQYFGPGTRLTVT.

This chain connects TRBV29-1 to TRBJ2-2; D might be TRBD1 (5 bases). Trimming removed 6 bases from V and 1 base from J, with 9 bases in between. The CDR3 length is 13 residues. Germline V gene lookup returns CDR1 SQVTM and CDR2 ANQGSEA. Written as DNA, the CDR3 is TGCAGCGTACCGGACATGAACACCGGGGAGCTGTTTTTT. Its protein product is CSVPDMNTGELFF.

This clone was seen more than once but under ten times. The CDR3 reads CASSLGQQETQYF. In DNA form, the CDR3 reads TGTGCCAGCAGCTTAGGACAGCAAGAGACCCAGTACTTC. The V and J genes are TRBV7-3 and TRBJ2-5; D possibly corresponds to TRBD1 (6 bases). This CDR3 has 13 amino acids. The ends were cut back, 2 bases at V and 2 bases at J, with 6 bases in the middle. Germline CDR1 and CDR2: SGHTA and FQGTGA. Drawing the rest from reference TRBV7-3 and TRBJ2-5, the complete variable domain is GAGVSQTPSNKVTEKGKYVELRCDPISGHTALYWYRQSLGQGPEFLIYFQGTGAADDSGLPNDRFFAVRPEGSVSTLKIQRTERGDSAVYLCASSLGQQETQYFGPGTRLLVL.

A single count supports this clone. The chain carries TRBV5-5 and TRBJ2-7; no firm D call. The CDR3 is 11 amino acids. The V and J ends lost 3 bases and 6 bases respectively, with 7 bases between them. Looked up from germline, CDR1 is SGHKS and CDR2 is YYEKEE (reference sequence). CDR3 nucleotides: TGTGCCAGCAGCTGGTACGGCGAGCAGTACTTC. Residues: CASSWYGEQYF.

This clone was seen a few times. The chain uses TRBV19 and TRBJ1-5; D is unclear. Germline CDR1 LNHDA, CDR2 SQIVND (reference sequence). Trimming took off 1 base at V and 3 bases at J, with 7 bases between the two ends. CDR3 length: 14 residues. As DNA, the CDR3 is TGTGCCAGTAGTATAGGGAGGTTCAATCAGCCCCAGCATTTT. Encoded protein: CASSIGRFNQPQHF.

The V call is TRBV5-6, the J call TRBJ2-5, with 10 bases identical to TRBD2. Germline CDR1 and CDR2: SGHDT and YYEEEE. The V gene end was trimmed by 1 base and the J gene end by 4 bases; junction bases not matched to a gene: 7. The CDR3 length is 16 residues. Here the CDR3 DNA reads TGTGCCAGCAGCTTGAAAGCGGGAGGGCCAAGAGAGACCCAGTACTTC. As protein: CASSLKAGGPRETQYF.

In its sample, this clone was seen once. V gene TRBV18 combines with J gene TRBJ2-1; 7 nucleotides match TRBD1. Germline lookup yields CDR1 KGHSH and CDR2 LQKENI. The CDR3 contains 14 residues. V dropped 1 base and J dropped 7; count of bases not matched to a gene: 4. CDR3 protein: CASSPLGQLNEQFF. The CDR3, as DNA: TGTGCCAGCTCACCACTGGGACAGTTGAATGAGCAGTTCTTC.

This chain's CDR3 is CASSSGSYYEQYF. As DNA, the CDR3 is TGTGCCAGCAGTAGCGGGAGCTACTACGAGCAGTACTTC. The chain combines TRBV27 with TRBJ2-7; 8 bases fit TRBD2. The V gene's germline CDR1 is MNHEY and CDR2 SMNVEV (reference sequence). This CDR3 is 13 amino acids long. V lost 5 bases, J lost 3 bases, and 3 bases stayed unmatched.